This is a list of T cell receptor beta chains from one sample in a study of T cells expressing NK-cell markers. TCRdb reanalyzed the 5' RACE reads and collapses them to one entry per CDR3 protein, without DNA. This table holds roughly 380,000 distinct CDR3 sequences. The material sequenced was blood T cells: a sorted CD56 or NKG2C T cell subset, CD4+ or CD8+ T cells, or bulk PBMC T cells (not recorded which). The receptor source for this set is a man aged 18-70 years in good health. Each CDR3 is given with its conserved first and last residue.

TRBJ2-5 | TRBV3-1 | CASSHWSTAGAQETQYF
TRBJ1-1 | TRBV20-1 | CSARTGTVNTEAFF
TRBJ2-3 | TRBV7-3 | CASSLLGTSTDTQYF
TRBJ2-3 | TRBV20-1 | CSALTWSRGGTTDTQYF
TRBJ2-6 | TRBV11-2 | CASSLGGGDSSGANVLTF
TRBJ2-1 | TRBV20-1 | CSAPIAGVSGEQFF
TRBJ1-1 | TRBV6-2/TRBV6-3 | CASSSGTGFPVNTEAFF
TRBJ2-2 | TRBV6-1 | CASSGRDNTGELFF
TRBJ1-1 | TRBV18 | CASSPNDRGTEAFF
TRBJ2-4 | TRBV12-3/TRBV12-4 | CASSFEPQGGNIQYF
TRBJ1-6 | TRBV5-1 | CASRQESSYNSPLHF
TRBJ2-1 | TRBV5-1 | CASSRDSFRNEQFF
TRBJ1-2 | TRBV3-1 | CASSQQTPWGYTF
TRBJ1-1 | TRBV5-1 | CASSLQPTLNTEAFF
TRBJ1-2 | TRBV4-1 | CASSPSGGQGAYYGYTF
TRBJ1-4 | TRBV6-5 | CASSYSGTEIAKKLFF
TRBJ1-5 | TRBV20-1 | CSARDHGGGPYSNQPQHF
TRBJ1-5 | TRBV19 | CASSMGPYQPQHF
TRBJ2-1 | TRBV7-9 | CASSSTLPGQSYNEQFF
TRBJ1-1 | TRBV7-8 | CASSFRQGMVSTEAFF
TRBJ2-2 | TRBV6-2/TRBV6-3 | CASSYRMVAGETGELFF
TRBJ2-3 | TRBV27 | CASSLFGTSGGYTQYF
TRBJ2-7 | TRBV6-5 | CASSYSINGESEYF
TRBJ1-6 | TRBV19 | CATTGNSYNSPLHF
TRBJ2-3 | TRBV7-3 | CASSPSGNTDTQYF
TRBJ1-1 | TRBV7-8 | CASSLVEGDAEAFF
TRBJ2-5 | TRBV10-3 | CATSSGGGETQYF
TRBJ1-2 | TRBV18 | CASSPPASRGYTF
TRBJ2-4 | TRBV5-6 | CASSLHLGGAYIQYF
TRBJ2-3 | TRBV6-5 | CASSYSTRSSADTQYF
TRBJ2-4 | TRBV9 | CASSPTSGGADSIQYF
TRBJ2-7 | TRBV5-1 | CASGEPGGGEQYF
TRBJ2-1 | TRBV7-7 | CASSPAGPGPYNEQFF
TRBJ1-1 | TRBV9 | CASSVNKNTEAFF
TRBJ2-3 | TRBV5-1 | CASSLGGAWDTDTQYF
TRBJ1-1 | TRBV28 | CASSLRQVGSTEAFF
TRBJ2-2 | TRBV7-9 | CASSWSMSGELFF
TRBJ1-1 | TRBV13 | CASSRTGNEAFF
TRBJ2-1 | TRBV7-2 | CASSLRGGEQFF
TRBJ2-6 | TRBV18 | CASSPLPRSGANVLTF
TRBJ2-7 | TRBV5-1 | CASSSNDVGAYEQYF
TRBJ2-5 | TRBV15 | CATSRDWTGGDQETQYF
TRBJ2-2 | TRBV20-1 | CSARDRIAGRSTGELFF
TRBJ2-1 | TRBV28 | CASSPNPGQGIYNEQFF